The entry below describes one T cell receptor beta chain. The antigen is not known. It was template switching that added a universal primer site, and there were unique molecular identifiers on the cDNA. TCRdb re-called the 5' RACE reads with MiXCR, one entry per CDR3 protein. The sample carries about 1.7 million distinct CDR3 sequences, about 32% recorded once. These data come from a study of identical twins. Study results and limitations: Out-of-frame alpha sequences shared between twins exhibited an excess of low generation probability. Models underestimated TCR alpha sharing (out-of-frame) in monozygotic twins. Sharing of beta out-of-frame sequences by twins showed a weaker excess.

The CDR3 runs to 15 residues. The V gene's germline CDR1 is SGHVS and CDR2 FQNEAQ. Trimming stripped 2 bases from V and 3 bases from J, with 11 bases between. The sample taken for sequencing was cord blood. The TCR originated in a newborn girl in good health. The rearrangement uses TRBV7-8 and TRBJ2-1, with D tentatively TRBD1 or TRBD2 (7 bases each). DNA of the CDR3: TGTGCCAGCAGCTTACAGGGGGGGCTCTACAATGAGCAGTTCTTC. Its translation is CASSLQGGLYNEQFF.